Below, 7 T cell receptor beta chains from the same sample are listed, as sequenced in a study of blood T cell repertoires in COVID-19. Generated by immunoSEQ multiplex PCR, the TCRdb table keeps only in-frame clones and is missing some. The sample lists about 150,000 clones; around 80% were seen once. The sequenced sample consisted of peripheral blood. All receptors derive from a human donor with acute or convalescent COVID-19. The donor label of this sample is uncertain.

This sequence joins TRBV30 and TRBJ1-1; TRBD1 matches 9 bases. V trimming: 8 bases; J trimming: 1 base; junction bases outside the gene matches: 5. The CDR3 extends over 13 amino acids. Germline values: CDR1 GTSNPN, CDR2 SVGIG (reference sequence). CDR3 coding DNA: TGTGCCGGGACAGGGCTAGGGAACACTGAAGCTTTCTTT. Its translation is CAGTGLGNTEAFF.

This clone came up a few times. This chain links TRBV6-4 with TRBJ2-1; D is undetermined. This CDR3 is 15 amino acids long. The germline V and J ends were trimmed by 4 bases and 3 bases, with 13 bases remaining between them. The germline CDR1 and CDR2 sequences are MRHNA and SNTAGT. The CDR3 sequence is CASSVEQSNYNEQFF. Here the CDR3 DNA reads TGTGCCAGCAGTGTAGAACAGTCTAACTACAATGAGCAGTTCTTC.

V is TRBV5-1 and J is TRBJ2-7, with 7 nucleotides matching TRBD2. CDR1 is SGHRS and CDR2 is YFSETQ in the germline V gene. CDR3 length: 17 residues. Losses at the gene ends were 1 base for V and 2 bases for J; bases not matched to a gene: 12. The CDR3 sequence: CASSLRGQAGGAYEQYF. CDR3 nucleotide sequence: TGCGCCAGCAGCTTGAGAGGGCAGGCTGGGGGGGCCTACGAGCAGTACTTC.

This chain uses TRBV7-2 with TRBJ2-7, with a weak D call TRBD2 (5 bases). V was shortened by 0 bases and J by 6 bases, with 9 bases between the two germline ends. This CDR3 has 13 residues. Germline values: CDR1 SGHTA, CDR2 FQGNSA. In DNA, the CDR3 is TGTGCCAGCAGCTTAGCGGTAACTAGCGAGCAGTACTTC. It translates to CASSLAVTSEQYF.

The chain combines TRBV7-9 with TRBJ2-7, with a tentative D call TRBD1 (6 bases). Germline assignment: CDR1 SEHNR and CDR2 FQNEAQ (reference sequence). V lost 5 bases and J 4 bases, leaving 9 bases between the germline ends. This CDR3 has 12 residues. In DNA form, the CDR3 reads TGTGCCAGCAGCCAACAGGGATACGAGCAGTACTTC. Amino acid sequence: CASSQQGYEQYF.

The chain combines TRBV7-8 with TRBJ1-6, with D hard to call. The CDR3 length is 12 residues. V was cut by 5 bases and J by 10 bases, with 9 bases left in between. The germline CDR1 and CDR2 sequences are SGHVS and FQNEAQ. The DNA of the CDR3 is TGTGCCAGCAGCCAGGCGGGGTCACCCCTCCACTTT. Protein: CASSQAGSPLHF.

This clone was counted at least ten times. This chain links TRBV20-1 with TRBJ1-2, with unresolved D. The CDR3 has 14 residues. Trimming removed 3 bases from V and 4 bases from J, with 15 bases in between. Germline V CDR1 and CDR2: DFQATT, SNEGSKA (reference sequence). CDR3 region: CSASGVEGGYGYTF. CDR3 nucleotide sequence: TGCAGTGCTAGTGGGGTAGAGGGCGGCTATGGCTACACCTTC.